This T cell receptor (beta chain) originates from a study of T cells after yellow fever vaccination. The overall study: Any fraction with a low cell number was prepared using SMART-Seq v4 Ultra Low Input.

Whole-study results and caveats: In post-booster samples, most primary-vaccination clones reappeared (approximately 95% CD4, roughly 90% CD8). Clonotypes appearing in both CD4 and CD8 compartments existed, and their share was small.

Trimming removed 5 bases from V and 1 base from J; junction bases left unmatched: 14. CDR1 and CDR2 (germline): KGHDR, SFDVKD. CDR3 length equals 19 residues. TCRdb passed the 5' RACE reads through MiXCR, listing each CDR3 protein once. The data show a few hundred thousand distinct CDR3 sequences, roughly 6.2% seen once. In its sample, this clonotype was seen a few times. Its specificity is unknown. The sequences come from CD4+ T cells sorted from PBMCs, collected on the day of the yellow fever booster vaccination. The clonotype originates from a man aged 25 to 45 who received the YFV17D yellow fever vaccine. This chain uses TRBV24-1 with TRBJ2-2, with 8 positions matching TRBD2. The CDR3, as DNA: TGTGCCACCAGTGGAGGCGCGGGAGGCCCAATCGGGAACACCGGGGAGCTGTTTTTT. It specifies CATSGGAGGPIGNTGELFF.